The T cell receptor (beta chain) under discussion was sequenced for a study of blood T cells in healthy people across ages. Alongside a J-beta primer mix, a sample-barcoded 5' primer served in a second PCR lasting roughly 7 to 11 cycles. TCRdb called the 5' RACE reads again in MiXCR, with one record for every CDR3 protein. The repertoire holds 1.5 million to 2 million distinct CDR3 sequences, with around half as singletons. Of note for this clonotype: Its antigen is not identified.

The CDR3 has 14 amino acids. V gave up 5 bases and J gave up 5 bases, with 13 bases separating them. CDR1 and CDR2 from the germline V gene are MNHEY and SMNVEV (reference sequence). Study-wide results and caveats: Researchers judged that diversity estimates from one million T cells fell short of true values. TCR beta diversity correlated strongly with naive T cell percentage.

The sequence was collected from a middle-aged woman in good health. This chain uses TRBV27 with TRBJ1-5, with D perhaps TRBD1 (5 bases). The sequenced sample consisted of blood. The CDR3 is CASSDGTDDQPQHF. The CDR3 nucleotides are TGTGCCAGCAGTGACGGGACGGATGATCAGCCCCAGCATTTT.